A single T cell receptor beta chain is shown here with its context. This CDR3 spans 15 amino acids. Trimming took off 0 bases at V and 3 bases at J, with 8 bases between the two ends. Germline V CDR1 and CDR2: SGHAT, FQNNGV. The data originate from a study of blood T cell repertoires in COVID-19. Study overall: In each case, the material was cDNA or gDNA derived from T cells, B-cell-depleted T cells, or PBMCs.

Residents of about two dozen US areas, aged about 18 to 95 years, made up the participants. Each participant's cohort was designated according to participant-reported clinical history. A PCR-confirmed or clinician-diagnosed COVID-19 case had contacted exposed participants within 2 weeks of entry. Method: immunoSEQ multiplex PCR; TCRdb's copy keeps in-frame clones and lacks some. The sample records hundreds of thousands of clones, 75% to 90% being singletons. The sequence was obtained from a woman younger than 45 who had been exposed to COVID-19. The sequenced sample was PBMCs or T cells enriched from blood (not recorded which). The chain has TRBV11-2 and TRBJ1-4; D remains unclear. The CDR3: CASSLEYSPNEKLFF. The DNA of the CDR3 is TGTGCCAGCAGCTTAGAATACAGCCCTAATGAAAAACTGTTTTTT.